What follows are 6 T cell receptor beta chains derived from one specimen sequenced in a study of shared clonotypes between healthy human individuals. Assay used: immunoSEQ multiplex PCR; TCRdb lists only in-frame clones, some missing. This sample has some 2.1 million clones, with 95% found just once. Source material: naive CD4+ T cells sorted from blood. The subset was: CD45RA+ positively selected. Receptors were obtained from a man between 18 and 35 years old in good health.

About this clone itself: Other DNA sequences in this specimen translate into the identical CDR3. In DNA form, the CDR3 reads TGTGCCAGCAGCCCGGGGCTGAACACTGAAGCTTTCTTT. This gives the protein CASSPGLNTEAFF. The rearrangement links TRBV6-5 to TRBJ1-1; possible D gene TRBD1, 5 bases. This CDR3 is built from 13 residues. The ends were cut back, 6 bases at V and 0 bases at J, with 8 bases in the middle. Per the germline V gene, CDR1 is MNHEY and CDR2 is SVGAGI.

This chain uses TRBV18 with TRBJ2-2; D not resolved. Germline lookup yields CDR1 KGHSH and CDR2 LQKENI. The V end was cut by 5 bases, the J end by 5 bases, with 6 bases between. This CDR3 region has 12 residues. The CDR3: CASSSKTGELFF. CDR3 bases: TGTGCCAGCTCATCAAAAACCGGGGAGCTGTTTTTT.

This clone was observed a single time. The chain carries TRBV28 and TRBJ1-5; the D gene is possibly TRBD1 (6 bases). There are 17 residues in the CDR3. Germline V lookup: CDR1 MDHEN, CDR2 SYDVKM. V was pared by 6 bases and J by 2 bases, with 20 bases between. This chain's CDR3 is CASSNAGGDFGNQPQHF. The CDR3 DNA sequence: TGTGCCAGCAGCAATGCCGGGGGCGATTTCGGCAATCAGCCCCAGCATTTT.

This sequence joins TRBV6-5 and TRBJ1-1; maybe TRBD1 (6 bases). The V gene lost 0 bases and the J gene lost 6 bases, with 11 bases spanning the gap. Germline CDR1 reads MNHEY; CDR2 reads SVGAGI. The CDR3 is 14 residues long. As DNA, the CDR3 is TGTGCCAGCAGTTACTCGGCCACAGGGCCTGAAGCTTTCTTT. Its protein is CASSYSATGPEAFF.

The V gene is TRBV30, the J gene TRBJ1-5; D unresolved. The CDR3 length is 15 residues. Germline loops: CDR1 GTSNPN, CDR2 SVGIG (reference sequence). V was shortened by 0 bases and J by 3 bases, with 12 bases between the two germline ends. CDR3 sequence (DNA): TGTGCCTGGAGTGTGGGTATTCTACCCAATCAGCCCCAGCATTTT. This encodes CAWSVGILPNQPQHF.

This clone was seen more than once but under ten times. V is TRBV9 and J is TRBJ1-1; D remains unclear. The CDR3 extends over 14 amino acids. Trimming removed 2 bases from V and 0 bases from J, with 8 bases in between. The germline V gene has CDR1 SGDLS and CDR2 YYNGEE. This CDR3 is CASSVGAMNTEAFF. The CDR3 nucleotides are TGTGCCAGCAGCGTTGGAGCGATGAACACTGAAGCTTTCTTT.